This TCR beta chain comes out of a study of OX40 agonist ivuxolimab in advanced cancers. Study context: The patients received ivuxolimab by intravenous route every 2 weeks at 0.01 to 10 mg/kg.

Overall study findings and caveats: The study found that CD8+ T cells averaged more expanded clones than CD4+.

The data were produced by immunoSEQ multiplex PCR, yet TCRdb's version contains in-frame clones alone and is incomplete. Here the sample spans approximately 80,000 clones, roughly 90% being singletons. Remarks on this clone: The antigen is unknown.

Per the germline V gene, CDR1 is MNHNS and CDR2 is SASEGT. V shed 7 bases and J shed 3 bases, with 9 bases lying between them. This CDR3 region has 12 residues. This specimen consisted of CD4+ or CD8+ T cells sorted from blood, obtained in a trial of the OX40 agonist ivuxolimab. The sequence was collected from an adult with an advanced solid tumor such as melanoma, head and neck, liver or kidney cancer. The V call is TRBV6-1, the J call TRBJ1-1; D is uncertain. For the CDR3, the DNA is TGTGCCAGCATAGCAGGCTACACTGAAGCTTTCTTT. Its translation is CASIAGYTEAFF.